This TCR beta chain was recorded in a study of Ad26.COV2.S vaccination and SARS-CoV-2 variants. Study summary: Donor got 5x10^10 or 1x10^11 viral particles of Ad26.COV2.S. Study results and limitations: Non-spike TCR breadth was similar in vaccine and placebo recipients.

Per the germline V gene, CDR1 is SGDLS and CDR2 is YYNGEE. V was pared by 1 base and J by 0 bases, with 7 bases of the junction left unmatched. This CDR3 has 18 residues. Details on this clone: Antigen: not known.

Assay: immunoSEQ multiplex PCR; the TCRdb copy retains only in-frame clones and omits some. The repertoire holds a few hundred thousand clones, with 80% to 90% as singletons. Noted treatment: around 19 received Ad26.COV2.S at low or high dose, single or two shots; roughly five received placebo; per-sample allocation not given. Sampling was done on day 63 after the first vaccine or placebo injection. An Ad26 vector that expressed Wuhan-strain SARS-CoV-2 spike constituted the vaccine. This receptor was identified in a person aged 18-60 years who received the Ad26.COV2.S COVID-19 vaccine or a placebo. V usage is TRBV9 and J usage is TRBJ2-3, with 11 positions matching TRBD2. Sample: peripheral blood, taken in a trial of Ad26.COV2.S vaccine versus placebo. The CDR3 sequence is CASSVQLAGGRSTDTQYF. DNA for the CDR3: TGTGCCAGCAGCGTACAGCTAGCGGGGGGCCGGAGCACAGATACGCAGTATTTT.